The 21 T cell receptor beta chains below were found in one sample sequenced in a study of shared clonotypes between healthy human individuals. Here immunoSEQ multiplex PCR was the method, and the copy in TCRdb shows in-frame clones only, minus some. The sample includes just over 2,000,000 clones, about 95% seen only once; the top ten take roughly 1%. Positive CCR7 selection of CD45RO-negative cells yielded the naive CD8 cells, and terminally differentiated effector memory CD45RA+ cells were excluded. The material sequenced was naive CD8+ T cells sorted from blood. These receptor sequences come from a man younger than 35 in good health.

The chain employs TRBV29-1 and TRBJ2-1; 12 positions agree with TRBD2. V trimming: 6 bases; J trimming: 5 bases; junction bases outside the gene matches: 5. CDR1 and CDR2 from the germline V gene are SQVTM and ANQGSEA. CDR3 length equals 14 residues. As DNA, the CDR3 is TGCAGCGTCGTACTAGCGGGAGGAAACAATGAGCAGTTCTTC. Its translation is CSVVLAGGNNEQFF.

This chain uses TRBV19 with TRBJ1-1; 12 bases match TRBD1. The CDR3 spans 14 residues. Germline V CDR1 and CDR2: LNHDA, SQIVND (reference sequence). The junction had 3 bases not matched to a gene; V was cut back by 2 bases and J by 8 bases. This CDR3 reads CASSIRDRGREAFF. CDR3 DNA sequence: TGTGCCAGTAGTATACGGGACAGGGGGCGCGAAGCTTTCTTT.

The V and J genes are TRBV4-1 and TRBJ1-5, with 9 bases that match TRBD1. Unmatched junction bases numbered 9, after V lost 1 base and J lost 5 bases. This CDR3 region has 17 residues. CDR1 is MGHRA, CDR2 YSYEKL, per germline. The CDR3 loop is CASSQVVGTGIYQPQHF. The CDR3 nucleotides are TGCGCCAGCAGCCAAGTAGTAGGGACAGGGATTTATCAGCCCCAGCATTTT.

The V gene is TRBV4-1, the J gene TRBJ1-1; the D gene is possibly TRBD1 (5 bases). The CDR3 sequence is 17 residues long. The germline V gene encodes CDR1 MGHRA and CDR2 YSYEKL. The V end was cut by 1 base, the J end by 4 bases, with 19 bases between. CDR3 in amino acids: CASSQGPRDWGSTEAFF. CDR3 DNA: TGCGCCAGCAGCCAAGGCCCCCGGGACTGGGGGTCCACTGAAGCTTTCTTT.

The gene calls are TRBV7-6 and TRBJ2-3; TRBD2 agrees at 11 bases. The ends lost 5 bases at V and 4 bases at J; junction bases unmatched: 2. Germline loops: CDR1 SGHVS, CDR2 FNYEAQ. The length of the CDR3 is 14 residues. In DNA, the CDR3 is TGTGCCAGCAGCCCGACTAGCGGGGCAGATACGCAGTATTTT. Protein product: CASSPTSGADTQYF. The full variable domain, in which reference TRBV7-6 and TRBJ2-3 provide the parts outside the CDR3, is GAGVSQSPRYKVTKRGQDVALRCDPISGHVSLYWYRQALGQGPEFLTYFNYEAQQDKSGLPNDRFSAERPEGSISTLTIQRTEQRDSAMYRCASSPTSGADTQYFGPGTRLTVL.

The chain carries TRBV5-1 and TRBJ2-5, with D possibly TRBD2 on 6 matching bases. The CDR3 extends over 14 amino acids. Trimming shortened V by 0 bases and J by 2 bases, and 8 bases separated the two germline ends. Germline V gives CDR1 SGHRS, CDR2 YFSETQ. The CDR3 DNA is TGCGCCAGCAGCTTGGGTAGCGGACAAGAGACCCAGTACTTC. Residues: CASSLGSGQETQYF.

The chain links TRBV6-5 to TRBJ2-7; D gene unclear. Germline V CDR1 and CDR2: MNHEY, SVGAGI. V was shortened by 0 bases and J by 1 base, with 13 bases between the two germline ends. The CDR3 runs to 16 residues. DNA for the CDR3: TGTGCCAGCAGTTACTCGGGGTTTGACGGATCCTACGAGCAGTACTTC. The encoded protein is CASSYSGFDGSYEQYF.

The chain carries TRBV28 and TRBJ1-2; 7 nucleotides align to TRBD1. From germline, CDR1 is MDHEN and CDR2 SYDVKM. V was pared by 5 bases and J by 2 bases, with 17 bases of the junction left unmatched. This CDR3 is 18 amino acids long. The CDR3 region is CASSPSRPVGTANYGYTF. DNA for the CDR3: TGTGCCAGCAGTCCCTCTCGGCCTGTGGGGACAGCCAACTATGGCTACACCTTC.

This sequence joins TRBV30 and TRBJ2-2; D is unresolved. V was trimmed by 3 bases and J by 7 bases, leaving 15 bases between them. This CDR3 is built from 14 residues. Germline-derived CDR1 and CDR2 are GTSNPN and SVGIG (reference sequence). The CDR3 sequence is CAWRWTSESGELFF. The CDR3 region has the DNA TGTGCCTGGAGATGGACCTCGGAGAGCGGGGAGCTGTTTTTT.

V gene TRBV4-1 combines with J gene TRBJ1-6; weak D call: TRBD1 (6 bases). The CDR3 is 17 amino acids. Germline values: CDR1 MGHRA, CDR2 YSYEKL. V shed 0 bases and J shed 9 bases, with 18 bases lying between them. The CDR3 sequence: CASSQEGVGIRGSPLHF. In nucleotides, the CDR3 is TGCGCCAGCAGCCAAGAGGGGGTGGGGATCAGGGGTTCACCCCTCCACTTT.

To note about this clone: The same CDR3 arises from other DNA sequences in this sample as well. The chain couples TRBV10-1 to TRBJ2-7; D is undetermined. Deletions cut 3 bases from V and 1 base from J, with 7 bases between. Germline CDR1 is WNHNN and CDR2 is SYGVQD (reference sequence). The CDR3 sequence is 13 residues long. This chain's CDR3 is CASSEGGSYEQYF. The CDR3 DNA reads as TGCGCCAGCAGTGAAGGTGGGTCCTACGAGCAGTACTTC.

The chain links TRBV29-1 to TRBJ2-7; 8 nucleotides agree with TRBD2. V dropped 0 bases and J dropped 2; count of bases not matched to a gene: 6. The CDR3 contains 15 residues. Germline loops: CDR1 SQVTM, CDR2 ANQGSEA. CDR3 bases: TGCAGCGTTGAAGATCGAGAGCGGGGGACCTACGAGCAGTACTTC. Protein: CSVEDRERGTYEQYF.

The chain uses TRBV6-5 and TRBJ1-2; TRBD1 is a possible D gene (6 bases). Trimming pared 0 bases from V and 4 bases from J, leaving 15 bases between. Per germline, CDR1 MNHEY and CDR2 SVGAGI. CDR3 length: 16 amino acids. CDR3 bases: TGTGCCAGCAGTTACTCCTCCGGGGGCCCGGTCTATGGCTACACCTTC. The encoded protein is CASSYSSGGPVYGYTF.

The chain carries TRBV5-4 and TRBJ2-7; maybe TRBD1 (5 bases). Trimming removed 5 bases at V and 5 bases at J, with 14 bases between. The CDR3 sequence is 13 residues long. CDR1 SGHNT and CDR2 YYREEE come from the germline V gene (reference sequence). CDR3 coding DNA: TGTGCCAGCAGTTCAGGGTATGTCCACGAGCAGTACTTC. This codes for CASSSGYVHEQYF. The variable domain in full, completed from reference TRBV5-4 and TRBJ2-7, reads ETGVTQSPTHLIKTRGQQVTLRCSSQSGHNTVSWYQQALGQGPQFIFQYYREEENGRGNFPPRFSGLQFPNYSSELNVNALELDDSALYLCASSSGYVHEQYFGPGTRLTVT.

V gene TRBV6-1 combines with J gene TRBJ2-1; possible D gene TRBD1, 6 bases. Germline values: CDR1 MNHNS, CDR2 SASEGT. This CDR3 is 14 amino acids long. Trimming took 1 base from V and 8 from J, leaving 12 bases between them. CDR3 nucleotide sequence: TGTGCCAGCAGTGAAGAAACAGGGTCGGATGAGCAGTTCTTC. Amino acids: CASSEETGSDEQFF.

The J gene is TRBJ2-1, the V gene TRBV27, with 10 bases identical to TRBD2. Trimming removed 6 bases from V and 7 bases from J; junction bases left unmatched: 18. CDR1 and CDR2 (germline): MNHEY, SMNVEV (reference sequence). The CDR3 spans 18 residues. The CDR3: CASSIGRVAGGPRNEQFF. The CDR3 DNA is TGTGCCAGCAGCATAGGGAGGGTAGCGGGGGGTCCTCGGAATGAGCAGTTCTTC.

Written as DNA, the CDR3 is TGCGCCAGCATTTTAAGGGGTGGTTCCTACAATGAGCAGTTCTTC. Its translation: CASILRGGSYNEQFF. This chain links TRBV5-1 with TRBJ2-1; D may be TRBD1 (5 bases). Germline V gene lookup returns CDR1 SGHRS and CDR2 YFSETQ. CDR3 length: 15 residues. V dropped 6 bases and J dropped 1 base, with 14 bases sitting between them.

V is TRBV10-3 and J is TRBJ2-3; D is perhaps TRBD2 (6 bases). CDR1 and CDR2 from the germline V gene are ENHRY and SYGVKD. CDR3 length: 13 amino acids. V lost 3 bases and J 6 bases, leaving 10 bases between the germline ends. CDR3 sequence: CAISESGGDTQYF. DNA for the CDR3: TGTGCCATCAGTGAATCTGGAGGGGATACGCAGTATTTT.

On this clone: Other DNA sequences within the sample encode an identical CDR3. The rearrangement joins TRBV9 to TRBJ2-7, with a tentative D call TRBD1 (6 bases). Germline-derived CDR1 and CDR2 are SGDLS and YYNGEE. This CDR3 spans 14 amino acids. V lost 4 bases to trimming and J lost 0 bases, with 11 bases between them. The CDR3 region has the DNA TGTGCCAGCAGCCCACAGGGTGGCTCCTACGAGCAGTACTTC. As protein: CASSPQGGSYEQYF.

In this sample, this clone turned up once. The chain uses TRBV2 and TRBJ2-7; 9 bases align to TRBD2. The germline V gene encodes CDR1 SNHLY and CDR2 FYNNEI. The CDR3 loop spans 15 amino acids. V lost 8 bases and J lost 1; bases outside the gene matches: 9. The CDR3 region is CASVTSGWDSYEQYF. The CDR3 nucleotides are TGTGCCAGCGTAACTAGCGGGTGGGATTCCTACGAGCAGTACTTC. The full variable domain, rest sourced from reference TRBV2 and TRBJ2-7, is EPEVTQTPSHQVTQMGQEVILRCVPISNHLYFYWYRQILGQKVEFLVSFYNNEISEKSEIFDDQFSVERPDGSNFTLKIRSTKLEDSAMYFCASVTSGWDSYEQYFGPGTRLTVT.

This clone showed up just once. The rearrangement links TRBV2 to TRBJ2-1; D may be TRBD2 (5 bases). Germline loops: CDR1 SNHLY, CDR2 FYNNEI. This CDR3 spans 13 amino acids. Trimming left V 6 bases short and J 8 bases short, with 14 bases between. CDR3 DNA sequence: TGTGCCAGCAGCCCCAAGGACGGGGATGAGCAGTTCTTC. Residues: CASSPKDGDEQFF.